The T cell receptor beta chain under discussion was sequenced for a study of cytomegalovirus exposure and HLA in healthy donors. Across the whole study: Among about 200 million T cells, an earlier analysis found 117 million unique TCR beta sequences.

The PCR used 60 Vbeta and 13 Jbeta primers. Generated by immunoSEQ multiplex PCR, the TCRdb table keeps only in-frame clones and is missing some. This table has about 110,000 clones, about two thirds appearing once. Sequencing was performed on PBMCs. This TCR derives from a boy between 10 and 17 years old in good health and CMV-seronegative.

The CDR3: CASSLLDRSYEQYF. The CDR3 nucleotides read TGTGCCAGCAGCTTACTCGACAGATCCTACGAGCAGTACTTC. The chain employs TRBV11-3 and TRBJ2-7; a weak D match, TRBD1 (5 bases). The CDR3 is 14 amino acids. Trimming removed 2 bases from V and 1 base from J, with 9 bases in between. The germline CDR1 and CDR2 sequences are SGHNT and YENEEA.